The rows below give T cell receptor beta chains drawn from one sample of a study of blood T cell repertoires in COVID-19. Using immunoSEQ multiplex PCR, the repertoire was profiled, and TCRdb retains in-frame clones only, with some absent. The table includes approximately 200,000 clones, around 87% detected once. Sequenced sample: peripheral blood. The receptors shown here come from a woman younger than 45 with active or convalescent COVID-19. CDR3s include the opening cysteine and the closing phenylalanine or tryptophan. Some rows mark clone size as missing; the rest say once, few, many or name a class of expanded clone.

v_call: TRBV4-1; clone_size: NA; j_call: TRBJ1-1; cdr3_aa: CASSQQPGYRQANTEAFF
v_call: TRBV2; clone_size: NA; j_call: TRBJ1-1; cdr3_aa: CASRQGQGPTEAFF
v_call: TRBV27; clone_size: NA; j_call: TRBJ2-3; cdr3_aa: CASSLTSGRTQYF
v_call: TRBV19; clone_size: NA; j_call: TRBJ2-3; cdr3_aa: CASSSVLTDTQYF
v_call: TRBV6-1; clone_size: NA; j_call: TRBJ1-3; cdr3_aa: CASSEVWGSSGNTIYF
v_call: TRBV24-1; clone_size: NA; j_call: TRBJ1-5; cdr3_aa: CATSDKDRVHNQPQHF
v_call: TRBV10-2; clone_size: NA; j_call: TRBJ1-2; cdr3_aa: CASSESTRTGYGYTF
v_call: TRBV6-5; clone_size: NA; j_call: TRBJ1-5; cdr3_aa: CASSNSVTGAQHF
v_call: TRBV6-5; clone_size: NA; j_call: TRBJ1-1; cdr3_aa: CAIWRTGRATEAFF
v_call: TRBV18; clone_size: once; j_call: TRBJ1-6; cdr3_aa: CASSRDRENSPLHF
v_call: TRBV5-1; clone_size: few; j_call: TRBJ1-3; cdr3_aa: CASSWGTGRPGNTIYF
v_call: TRBV15; clone_size: NA; j_call: TRBJ1-3; cdr3_aa: CATSRDREGRNTIYF
v_call: TRBV28; clone_size: NA; j_call: TRBJ1-1; cdr3_aa: CASSSRRTGGMNTEAFF
v_call: TRBV7-8; clone_size: NA; j_call: TRBJ1-1; cdr3_aa: CASSFNDLNTEAFF
v_call: TRBV20-1; clone_size: NA; j_call: TRBJ2-5; cdr3_aa: CSASQGQETQYF
v_call: TRBV18; clone_size: NA; j_call: TRBJ2-1; cdr3_aa: CASSPLAGAEQFF
v_call: TRBV27; clone_size: once; j_call: TRBJ1-5; cdr3_aa: CASSSGTGAANQPQHF
v_call: TRBV5-1; clone_size: NA; j_call: TRBJ1-5; cdr3_aa: CASSYAGVGNQPQHF
v_call: TRBV6-6; clone_size: NA; j_call: TRBJ1-1; cdr3_aa: CASSYPGQGRNTEAFF
v_call: TRBV21-1; clone_size: NA; j_call: TRBJ1-2; cdr3_aa: CASSKAVGSLLYGYTF
v_call: TRBV28; clone_size: NA; j_call: TRBJ1-6; cdr3_aa: CASSSPTGRVLYNSPLHF
v_call: TRBV9; clone_size: NA; j_call: TRBJ2-1; cdr3_aa: CASSVAAGGRGDEQFF
v_call: TRBV28; clone_size: NA; j_call: TRBJ1-1; cdr3_aa: CASSRRGELNTEAFF
v_call: TRBV18; clone_size: NA; j_call: TRBJ1-2; cdr3_aa: CASSPGYRTGNYGYTF
v_call: TRBV19; clone_size: NA; j_call: TRBJ1-1; cdr3_aa: CASSIGGNTEAFF
v_call: TRBV10-1; clone_size: NA; j_call: TRBJ1-6; cdr3_aa: CASSEERPESSYNSPLHF
v_call: TRBV6-5; clone_size: NA; j_call: TRBJ2-6; cdr3_aa: CASLKGASGANVLTF
v_call: TRBV11-2; clone_size: NA; j_call: TRBJ1-2; cdr3_aa: CASSPRGDLNYGYTF
v_call: TRBV3-1/TRBV3-2; clone_size: NA; j_call: TRBJ2-7; cdr3_aa: CASSPYRGYYEQYF
v_call: TRBV9; clone_size: NA; j_call: TRBJ1-2; cdr3_aa: CASSVFEVANYGYTF
v_call: TRBV5-1; clone_size: NA; j_call: TRBJ2-7; cdr3_aa: CASSNGQGWNEQYF
v_call: TRBV5-6; clone_size: NA; j_call: TRBJ1-5; cdr3_aa: CASSPRNQPQHF
v_call: TRBV28; clone_size: NA; j_call: TRBJ2-1; cdr3_aa: CASRKPRAGGLNEQFF
v_call: TRBV12-3/TRBV12-4; clone_size: NA; j_call: TRBJ2-1; cdr3_aa: CASSTGGREQFF
v_call: TRBV7-9; clone_size: NA; j_call: TRBJ2-3; cdr3_aa: CASSRKVAGGLTDTQYF
v_call: TRBV18; clone_size: NA; j_call: TRBJ2-3; cdr3_aa: CASSLRQGSTDTQYF
v_call: TRBV6-6; clone_size: NA; j_call: TRBJ1-5; cdr3_aa: CASSYQGSNQPQHF
v_call: TRBV6-5; clone_size: NA; j_call: TRBJ2-7; cdr3_aa: CASSPGEDEQYF
v_call: TRBV7-9; clone_size: NA; j_call: TRBJ1-5; cdr3_aa: CASSLAGTGSNQPQHF
v_call: TRBV2; clone_size: NA; j_call: TRBJ2-1; cdr3_aa: CASRDQGLAVSYNEQFF
v_call: TRBV30; clone_size: NA; j_call: TRBJ1-5; cdr3_aa: CAWRDSLNQPQHF
v_call: TRBV19; clone_size: NA; j_call: TRBJ2-1; cdr3_aa: CASSIGAGPYNEQFF
v_call: TRBV2; clone_size: NA; j_call: TRBJ2-2; cdr3_aa: CASTRLAGLSGELFF
v_call: TRBV29-1; clone_size: NA; j_call: TRBJ2-1; cdr3_aa: CSPRGQYNEQFF
v_call: TRBV11-2; clone_size: NA; j_call: TRBJ1-2; cdr3_aa: CASSSGQSYGYTF
v_call: TRBV11-3; clone_size: NA; j_call: TRBJ1-2; cdr3_aa: CASSLSSVGNYGYTF
v_call: TRBV4-1; clone_size: NA; j_call: TRBJ2-7; cdr3_aa: CASSQESGRAYEQYF
v_call: TRBV16; clone_size: NA; j_call: TRBJ1-5; cdr3_aa: CASSRSGTVSNQPQHF